Presented here are 20 T cell receptor beta chains from one specimen sequenced in a study of beta chain features in type 1 diabetes. As every portion of the isolated RNA was reverse transcribed, the sequencing read expressed TCRB transcripts. This table comes from immunoSEQ multiplex PCR, and its TCRdb copy is limited to in-frame clones, with some not included. The table has around 330,000 clones, more than 9.5% seen once. Sequencing used naive CD4+ T cells from blood. The source is a woman younger than 45 in good health.

There are a few counts of this clone. CDR3 sequence: CASSYSREQYF. In nucleotides, the CDR3 is TGTGCCAGCAGTTACTCGCGGGAGCAGTACTTC. This chain uses TRBV6-6 with TRBJ2-7; D uncertain. The V end lost 0 bases, the J end lost 7 bases, and 4 bases lay between the germline ends. Per germline, CDR1 MNHNY and CDR2 SVGAGI (reference sequence). This CDR3 spans 11 amino acids.

The chain uses TRBV5-6 and TRBJ2-7; the D is unclear. This CDR3 comprises 13 residues. Germline lookup yields CDR1 SGHDT and CDR2 YYEEEE. Trimming pared 3 bases from V and 6 bases from J, leaving 13 bases between. The CDR3 loop is CASSSRFGSEQYF. The CDR3 nucleotides are TGTGCCAGCAGCTCGCGGTTCGGGTCCGAGCAGTACTTC.

The chain couples TRBV9 to TRBJ2-3; 12 bases fit TRBD2. V gave up 4 bases and J gave up 3 bases; unmatched junction bases: 12. Germline-derived CDR1 and CDR2 are SGDLS and YYNGEE. The CDR3 length is 18 residues. The CDR3 bases are TGTGCCAGCAGCCCACGGGGTCCTAGCGGGAGGGCTACAGATACGCAGTATTTT. Protein: CASSPRGPSGRATDTQYF.

This clone was detected only a few times. This rearrangement joins TRBV27 to TRBJ2-7; tentative D call: TRBD1 (6 bases). V lost 6 bases, J lost 3 bases, and 15 bases lay in between. The length of the CDR3 is 14 residues. Germline V gives CDR1 MNHEY, CDR2 SMNVEV (reference sequence). This chain's CDR3 is CASRKIRDNYEQYF. The DNA of the CDR3 is TGTGCCAGCAGGAAGATCCGGGACAACTACGAGCAGTACTTC.

The gene calls are TRBV7-3 and TRBJ2-1, with 10 positions matching TRBD2. CDR1 and CDR2 from the germline V gene are SGHTA and FQGTGA. The V and J ends lost 2 bases and 5 bases, in that order; junction bases with no gene match: 3. The CDR3 length is 15 residues. CDR3 sequence reads: CASSLHGLADNEQFF. The DNA for the CDR3 is TGTGCCAGCAGCTTACACGGACTAGCGGACAATGAGCAGTTCTTC. The full variable domain, its missing parts supplied by reference TRBV7-3 and TRBJ2-1, is GAGVSQTPSNKVTEKGKYVELRCDPISGHTALYWYRQSLGQGPEFLIYFQGTGAADDSGLPNDRFFAVRPEGSVSTLKIQRTERGDSAVYLCASSLHGLADNEQFFGPGTRLTVL.

This clone appeared many times. Other nucleotide sequences in the sample specify the same CDR3. This chain connects TRBV28 to TRBJ2-2; D not resolved. Per the germline V gene, CDR1 is MDHEN and CDR2 is SYDVKM. The CDR3 is made up of 14 amino acids. Between the trimmed V and J ends, which lost 2 bases and 1 base, there was a span of 5 bases. The CDR3 sequence: CASSLGQNTGELFF. CDR3 DNA sequence: TGTGCCAGCAGTTTAGGGCAGAACACCGGGGAGCTGTTTTTT.

This clone was detected a few times. This chain uses TRBV7-2 with TRBJ2-5, with TRBD2 identical over 8 bases. V dropped 1 base and J dropped 2; count of bases not matched to a gene: 9. CDR3 length equals 17 residues. Per germline, CDR1 SGHTA and CDR2 FQGNSA. CDR3 in amino acids: CASSLVGTRLTQETQYF. DNA of the CDR3: TGTGCCAGCAGCTTAGTTGGGACTAGACTTACTCAAGAGACCCAGTACTTC.

This clone showed up just a few times. V is TRBV29-1 and J is TRBJ2-1; 9 bases fit TRBD2. The CDR3 covers 19 residues. Germline loops: CDR1 SQVTM, CDR2 ANQGSEA. The V gene end was trimmed by 3 bases and the J gene end by 2 bases; junction bases not matched to a gene: 17. The CDR3 DNA is TGCAGCGTTGATAGGGCTAGCGGGAAAATATTGAGTACCTACAATGAGCAGTTCTTC. Residues: CSVDRASGKILSTYNEQFF.

A remark on this clone: Distinct nucleotide sequences in the sample also encode this CDR3. The CDR3 DNA follows: TGTGCCAGCAGCGTGGCGGGGGATACTGAAGCTTTCTTT. The encoded protein is CASSVAGDTEAFF. The gene calls are TRBV9 and TRBJ1-1, with D possibly TRBD1 on 5 matching bases. Germline values: CDR1 SGDLS, CDR2 YYNGEE. V lost 2 bases and J 5 bases, leaving 10 bases between the germline ends. The length of the CDR3 is 13 residues.

This clone showed up just a few times. A read error may produce the germline difference seen at one junction end. The chain combines TRBV9 with TRBJ2-1, with 14 bases matching TRBD2. Germline CDR1 is SGDLS and CDR2 is YYNGEE. The CDR3 contains 16 residues. In nucleotides, the CDR3 is TGTGCCAGCAGGGCCGGGACTAGCGGGAGCTACGATGAGCAGTTCTTC. Translation gives CASRAGTSGSYDEQFF.

The CDR3 spells CASTGLGSYNEQFF. In DNA, the CDR3 is TGTGCCAGCACCGGACTGGGGTCCTACAATGAGCAGTTCTTC. The chain uses TRBV28 and TRBJ2-1, with a weak D call TRBD2 (5 bases). The CDR3 contains 14 residues. Germline CDR1 reads MDHEN; CDR2 reads SYDVKM. V was trimmed by 7 bases and J by 1 base, leaving 11 bases between them.

The rearrangement joins TRBV9 to TRBJ2-3, with D maybe TRBD2 (6 bases). This CDR3 has 17 amino acids. The germline gives CDR1 SGDLS, CDR2 YYNGEE. V lost 3 bases and J 2 bases, leaving 19 bases between the germline ends. The CDR3 is CASSALRGKDDTDTQYF. CDR3 nucleotide sequence: TGTGCCAGCAGCGCCCTCCGGGGGAAGGATGACACAGATACGCAGTATTTT.

This chain uses TRBV28 with TRBJ2-2, with D perhaps matching TRBD2 (7 bases). Trimming took off 3 bases at V and 6 bases at J, with 17 bases between the two ends. Germline V lookup: CDR1 MDHEN, CDR2 SYDVKM. This CDR3 is built from 16 residues. Here the CDR3 reads CASSLTSGTIAGELFF. CDR3 sequence (DNA): TGTGCCAGCAGTTTGACGAGCGGGACAATCGCCGGGGAGCTGTTTTTT.

The chain combines TRBV7-3 with TRBJ2-7, with TRBD1 identical over 7 bases. The germline CDR1 and CDR2 sequences are SGHTA and FQGTGA. Trimming took 5 bases from V and 7 from J; bases not matched to a gene: 5. The CDR3 sequence is 12 residues long. This chain's CDR3 is CASSVDREEQYF. For the CDR3, the DNA is TGTGCCAGCAGCGTCGACAGGGAAGAGCAGTACTTC.

The chain employs TRBV4-2 and TRBJ1-2, with D unresolved. The CDR3 spans 15 residues. V shed 0 bases and J shed 4 bases, with 12 bases lying between them. The V gene's germline CDR1 is LGHNA and CDR2 YNFKEQ. The CDR3 coding sequence is TGTGCCAGCAGCCAAGATCCCCGGGAACCCTATGGCTACACCTTC. Translated: CASSQDPREPYGYTF.

The genes are TRBV7-2 and TRBJ1-3; no reliable D call. CDR1 SGHTA and CDR2 FQGNSA come from the germline V gene. The CDR3 spans 18 residues. Trimming shortened V by 1 base and J by 0 bases, and 16 bases separated the two germline ends. Here the CDR3 reads CASSLEAVSGYSGNTIYF. In DNA form, the CDR3 reads TGTGCCAGCAGCTTAGAGGCCGTATCAGGCTACTCTGGAAACACCATATATTTT.

V gene TRBV7-2 combines with J gene TRBJ1-5, with a weak D call TRBD1 (5 bases). V was trimmed by 5 bases and J by 6 bases, leaving 14 bases between them. The CDR3 runs to 14 residues. From germline, CDR1 is SGHTA and CDR2 FQGNSA. CDR3 coding DNA: TGTGCCAGCAGCGCCACTCCCGGGGGTCAGCCCCAGCATTTT. Encoded protein: CASSATPGGQPQHF.

The chain couples TRBV5-1 to TRBJ2-1; D unclear. The CDR3 has 16 residues. Germline lookup yields CDR1 SGHRS and CDR2 YFSETQ. V shed 0 bases and J shed 0 bases, with 10 bases lying between them. For the CDR3, the DNA is TGCGCCAGCAGCTTGGCGGGTAGGTACTCCTACAATGAGCAGTTCTTC. Protein product: CASSLAGRYSYNEQFF.

The V and J genes are TRBV29-1 and TRBJ2-7; the D gene is possibly TRBD1 (5 bases). CDR3 length: 13 amino acids. V was shortened by 4 bases and J by 2 bases, with 12 bases between the two germline ends. The germline CDR1 and CDR2 sequences are SQVTM and ANQGSEA. CDR3 amino acids: CSVGGRTTYEQYF. The CDR3 DNA follows: TGCAGCGTTGGGGGCCGAACTACCTACGAGCAGTACTTC.

The CDR3 loop reads CASSGWTEDQPQHF. CDR3 sequence (DNA): TGCGCCAGCAGTGGGTGGACAGAGGATCAGCCCCAGCATTTT. The chain is built from TRBV10-2 and TRBJ1-5; TRBD1 might be the D (6 bases). Germline CDR1 reads WSHSY; CDR2 reads SAAADI. Trimming left V 4 bases short and J 5 bases short, with 12 bases between. This CDR3 spans 14 amino acids.